This is a list of T cell receptor beta chains from one sample in a study of cytomegalovirus exposure and HLA in healthy donors. Some clones are missing from TCRdb's copy, which holds only in-frame ones; the method was immunoSEQ multiplex PCR. The sample contains about 170,000 clones, over 75% of which appear only once. Input material: PBMCs. These TCRs come from a male donor in good health and CMV-seronegative. Each CDR3 is given with its conserved first and last residue. Fields, in order: V gene, J gene, CDR3 protein.

V gene: TRBV6-4; J gene: TRBJ2-3; CDR3 protein: CASRGTGNRTDTQYF
V gene: TRBV27; J gene: TRBJ2-5; CDR3 protein: CASSPLAGAQETQYF
V gene: TRBV9; J gene: TRBJ2-5; CDR3 protein: CASSAGQGAWETQYF
V gene: TRBV4-2; J gene: TRBJ1-4; CDR3 protein: CASSQDWDSTNEKLFF
V gene: TRBV4-1; J gene: TRBJ2-7; CDR3 protein: CASSPLLRTSGYEQYF
V gene: TRBV7-9; J gene: TRBJ1-2; CDR3 protein: CASGRTGTGEGYTF
V gene: TRBV7-7; J gene: TRBJ2-7; CDR3 protein: CASSLTPGGEQYF
V gene: TRBV6-6; J gene: TRBJ2-7; CDR3 protein: CASSYSGVYEQYF
V gene: TRBV2; J gene: TRBJ2-3; CDR3 protein: CASSEVPSGGEQYF
V gene: TRBV6-6; J gene: TRBJ2-7; CDR3 protein: CASSYRGLSYEQYF
V gene: TRBV6-4; J gene: TRBJ1-1; CDR3 protein: CASSDSGGENTEAFF
V gene: TRBV4-1; J gene: TRBJ2-7; CDR3 protein: CASSQESRGRGEQYF
V gene: TRBV21-1; J gene: TRBJ1-6; CDR3 protein: CASSKLGGCAYNSPLHF
V gene: TRBV6-1; J gene: TRBJ1-4; CDR3 protein: CASSPRQGREKLFF
V gene: TRBV15; J gene: TRBJ2-1; CDR3 protein: CATSRGIIDRGLLNEQFF
V gene: TRBV10-1; J gene: -; CDR3 protein: CASSEHSGGESSYEQYF
V gene: TRBV6-4; J gene: TRBJ1-2; CDR3 protein: CASSDRTGSGYTF
V gene: TRBV5-1; J gene: TRBJ2-7; CDR3 protein: CASSLGTVSYEQYF
V gene: TRBV10-2; J gene: TRBJ1-5; CDR3 protein: CASSEIQLDQPQHF
V gene: TRBV30; J gene: TRBJ1-3; CDR3 protein: CAWSRGGASGNTIYF
V gene: TRBV10-2; J gene: TRBJ2-1; CDR3 protein: CASSTTEQFF
V gene: TRBV7-8; J gene: TRBJ1-2; CDR3 protein: CASSSGGRAYGYTF
V gene: TRBV5-4; J gene: TRBJ1-3; CDR3 protein: CASSLKGTGVNTIYF
V gene: TRBV30; J gene: TRBJ2-6; CDR3 protein: CAWSVQTDVNSGANVPTF
V gene: TRBV5-1; J gene: TRBJ1-4; CDR3 protein: CASSLTGLNEKLFF
V gene: TRBV9; J gene: -; CDR3 protein: CASSKAGTGGPYEQYF
V gene: TRBV11-3; J gene: TRBJ2-7; CDR3 protein: CASSDRNSYEQYF
V gene: TRBV5-1; J gene: TRBJ2-5; CDR3 protein: CASSLMPGDQETQYF
V gene: TRBV7-9; J gene: TRBJ1-4; CDR3 protein: CASSPDTSRGGEKLFF
V gene: TRBV2; J gene: TRBJ2-3; CDR3 protein: CASTYTDTQYF
V gene: TRBV19; J gene: TRBJ1-2; CDR3 protein: CASSARVTDAYGYTF
V gene: TRBV6-5; J gene: TRBJ1-5; CDR3 protein: CASSWTQNQPQHF
V gene: TRBV19; J gene: TRBJ1-6; CDR3 protein: CASGQAYNSPLHF
V gene: TRBV18; J gene: TRBJ2-3; CDR3 protein: CASSTGPHGTDTQYF
V gene: TRBV10-1; J gene: TRBJ2-5; CDR3 protein: CASSPGHGETQYF
V gene: TRBV9; J gene: TRBJ1-3; CDR3 protein: CASSVPLQGEASGNTIYF
V gene: TRBV30; J gene: TRBJ1-1; CDR3 protein: CAWSASIDKQGNTEAFF